The TCR beta chain under discussion was sequenced for a study of cytomegalovirus exposure and HLA in healthy donors. In the study overall: The 110 or so validation repertoires were produced on the same platform as the 550 to 700 repertoires of the first cohort. This was reported in a later analysis. Whole-study findings and limits: Subsequent analysis found a tendency for first-cohort TCR clusters to co-occur within the 95 to 150 validation repertoires.

TCRdb keeps only in-frame clones here, not all; method: immunoSEQ multiplex PCR. The data show about 98,000 clones, around nine tenths seen once. Remarks on this clone: Its antigen is undetermined.

This CDR3 has 16 residues. Germline CDR1 reads SGDLS; CDR2 reads YYNGEE. Germline trimming cut 4 bases from V and 6 bases from J; bases unmatched to any gene: 9. Sequenced input: PBMCs. This TCR was sampled from a woman in her 30s in good health and CMV-seronegative. This chain joins TRBV9 and TRBJ2-3, with 12 bases matching TRBD1. DNA of the CDR3: TGTGCCAGCAGCCCAGGGACAGGGGGCGCCGTGGATACGCAGTATTTT. Encoded protein: CASSPGTGGAVDTQYF.